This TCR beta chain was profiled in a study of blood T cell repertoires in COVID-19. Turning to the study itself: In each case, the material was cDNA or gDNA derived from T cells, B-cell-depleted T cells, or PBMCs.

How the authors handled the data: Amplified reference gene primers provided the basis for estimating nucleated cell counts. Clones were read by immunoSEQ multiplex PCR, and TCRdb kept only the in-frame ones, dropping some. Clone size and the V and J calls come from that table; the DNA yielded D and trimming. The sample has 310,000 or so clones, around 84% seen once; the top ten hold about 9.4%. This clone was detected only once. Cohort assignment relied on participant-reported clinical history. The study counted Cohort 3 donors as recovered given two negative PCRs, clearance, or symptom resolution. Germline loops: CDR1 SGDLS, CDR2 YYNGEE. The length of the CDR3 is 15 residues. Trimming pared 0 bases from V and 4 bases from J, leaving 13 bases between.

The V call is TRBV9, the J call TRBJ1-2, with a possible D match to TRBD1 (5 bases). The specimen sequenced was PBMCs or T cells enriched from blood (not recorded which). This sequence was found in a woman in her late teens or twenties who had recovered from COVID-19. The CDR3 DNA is TGTGCCAGCAGCGTAGCCCCTGACAGATTCTATGGCTACACCTTC. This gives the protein CASSVAPDRFYGYTF.